This passage covers 10 T cell receptor beta chains from one sample sequenced in a study of human T cells and chemical hapten exposure. Time point reported: patch test 1, 2 weeks after DPC sensitization. This sample's treatment: therapeutic diphenylcyclopropenone sensitization with weekly scalp DPC. TCRdb recomputed calls from the RACE reads with MiXCR, one row per CDR3 protein. This table has fewer than 500,000 distinct CDR3 sequences, around 4.8% appearing once. This specimen was whole blood, taken in connection with sensitization to the hapten diphenylcyclopropenone (DPC). The receptors originated from a woman in her forties or fifties with alopecia areata. Some clones in this sample may be carry-over from other donors' samples.

This clonotype was found many times. The chain combines TRBV7-3 with TRBJ2-1; the match to TRBD2 covers 10 bases. Germline V lookup: CDR1 SGHTA, CDR2 FQGTGA. The CDR3 runs 15 residues. Trimming took 5 bases from V and 8 from J; bases not matched to a gene: 9. The DNA for the CDR3 is TGTGCCAGCAGCCCAGCGGGGGGGCCTCTCGATGAGCAGTTCTTC. This sequence encodes CASSPAGGPLDEQFF.

The genes are TRBV12-5 and TRBJ2-5, with 7 positions matching TRBD1. Germline V gives CDR1 LGHNT, CDR2 FRNRAP. The length of the CDR3 is 13 residues. Trimming at V came to 7 bases and at J to 5 bases, leaving 7 bases not matched to a gene. The CDR3 DNA reads TGTGCTAGTGATAACAGGGGAGACGAGACCCAGTACTTC. As protein: CASDNRGDETQYF.

This clonotype was picked up a small number of times. Here the CDR3 reads CAISGTSGGRPFF. CDR3 sequence (DNA): TGTGCCATCAGCGGGACTAGCGGGGGCCGCCCGTTCTTC. This rearrangement joins TRBV10-3 to TRBJ2-1; 14 positions agree with TRBD2. Germline V gives CDR1 ENHRY, CDR2 SYGVKD. The CDR3 runs to 13 residues. V dropped 6 bases and J dropped 15; count of bases not matched to a gene: 7.

This clonotype was detected a few times. The chain carries TRBV6-2 or TRBV6-3 and TRBJ2-2, with D tentatively TRBD1 or TRBD2 (5 bases each). V lost 6 bases, J lost 3 bases, and 11 bases lay in between. Germline V gene lookup returns CDR1 MNHEY and CDR2 SVGEGT. This CDR3 comprises 14 residues. The CDR3 bases are TGTGCCAGCAGGGACCAGGGAGACACCGGGGAGCTGTTTTTT. It translates to CASRDQGDTGELFF.

This clonotype was counted at least ten times. The chain combines TRBV6-2 or TRBV6-3 with TRBJ2-1; D call uncertain. There are 11 residues in the CDR3. The V gene lost 10 bases and the J gene lost 8 bases, with 12 bases spanning the gap. Per the germline V gene, CDR1 is MNHEY and CDR2 is SVGEGT. The CDR3 DNA follows: TGTGCCACCACTGGATCCCATGAGCAGTTCTTC. This translates into CATTGSHEQFF.

The table lists this clonotype with many counts. The chain joins TRBV13 to TRBJ2-5; 10 nucleotides align to TRBD2. This CDR3 comprises 16 residues. Germline V CDR1 and CDR2: PRHDT, FYEKMQ (reference sequence). The J segment lost 0 bases and the V segment lost 5 bases, leaving 6 bases of the junction unmatched. The CDR3 nucleotides read TGTGCCAGCAGCCAAGGACTAGCGGTGTACCAAGAGACCCAGTACTTC. It encodes CASSQGLAVYQETQYF.

The genes are TRBV21-1 and TRBJ1-5. TRBV21-1 is a pseudogene. This CDR3 comprises 16 residues. The CDR3 is CASSKDPVQCNQPQHF. The DNA for the CDR3 is TGTGCCAGCAGCAAAGACCCCGTACAGTGCAATCAGCCCCAGCATTTT.

The rearrangement links TRBV25-1 to TRBJ2-5; D gene unclear. The length of the CDR3 is 16 residues. Trimming cost V 3 bases and J 3 bases, with 17 bases left between them. Germline CDR1 reads MGHDK; CDR2 reads SYGVNS. CDR3 sequence: CASSEQSGRPKETQYF. CDR3 bases: TGTGCCAGCAGTGAGCAGTCGGGCAGGCCAAAAGAGACCCAGTACTTC.

This clonotype was counted ten times or more. J is TRBJ1-4 and V is TRBV2; D gene unclear. Per germline, CDR1 SNHLY and CDR2 FYNNEI. V was shortened by 3 bases and J by 11 bases, with 7 bases between the two germline ends. The CDR3 is 11 residues long. CDR3 residues: CASSEMDKLFF. The DNA for the CDR3 is TGTGCCAGCAGTGAGATGGACAAACTGTTTTTT.

This clonotype has more than one count but fewer than ten. The J gene is TRBJ2-7, the V gene TRBV5-5, with a weak D call TRBD2 (5 bases). From germline, CDR1 is SGHKS and CDR2 YYEKEE (reference sequence). The CDR3 runs 12 residues. V was clipped by 4 bases and J by 4 bases, with 9 bases between them. In nucleotides, the CDR3 is TGTGCCAGCAGCGGACTCGGATACGAGCAGTACTTC. Residues: CASSGLGYEQYF.